The 30 T cell receptor beta chains listed next were all sequenced from one sample in a study of T cell repertoires in cytomegalovirus infection. TCRdb passed the reads through MiXCR, listing each CDR3 protein once. Of about 130,000 distinct CDR3 sequences in the sample, roughly 9% were seen once. The sample taken for sequencing was PBMCs. These receptors all stem from a human donor in good health (CMV status not recorded). Some clones in this sample may be carry-over from other donors' samples.

In this sample, this clonotype turned up many times. V is TRBV6-5 and J is TRBJ2-1; D is uncertain. The germline V gene has CDR1 MNHEY and CDR2 SVGAGI. This CDR3 is built from 11 residues. V lost 7 bases, J lost 6 bases, and 7 bases lay in between. The CDR3 bases are TGTGCCAGCACCCAATCCAATGAGCAGTTCTTC. Translation: CASTQSNEQFF.

This clonotype occurred many times. The gene calls are TRBV7-2 and TRBJ2-5, with D uncertain. The CDR3 has 13 residues. The V gene lost 1 base and the J gene lost 6 bases, with 9 bases spanning the gap. From germline, CDR1 is SGHTA and CDR2 FQGNSA. CDR3 loop: CASSLVGQKTQYF. The DNA for the CDR3 is TGTGCCAGCAGCTTAGTAGGGCAGAAGACCCAGTACTTC.

This clonotype was detected many times. V is TRBV28 and J is TRBJ1-5; D unresolved. Germline-derived CDR1 and CDR2 are MDHEN and SYDVKM. This CDR3 is built from 14 residues. V was cut by 2 bases and J by 2 bases, with 7 bases left in between. CDR3 DNA: TGTGCCAGCAGTTTACTTCGGGGCAATCAGCCCCAGCATTTT. Protein sequence: CASSLLRGNQPQHF. The full variable domain, its missing parts supplied by reference TRBV28 and TRBJ1-5, is DVKVTQSSRYLVKRTGEKVFLECVQDMDHENMFWYRQDPGLGLRLIYFSYDVKMKEKGDIPEGYSVSREKKERFSLILESASTNQTSMYLCASSLLRGNQPQHFGDGTRLSIL.

V usage is TRBV20-1 and J usage is TRBJ2-7; the D gene is possibly TRBD2 (5 bases). Germline V gene sequence: CDR1 DFQATT, CDR2 SNEGSKA (reference sequence). This CDR3 is 12 amino acids long. The V end was cut by 1 base, the J end by 6 bases, with 10 bases between. CDR3: CSARGQAGEQYF. CDR3 DNA: TGCAGTGCTAGAGGGCAGGCGGGCGAGCAGTACTTC.

In its sample, this clonotype was seen many times. This chain links TRBV3-1 with TRBJ2-5; D call uncertain. CDR1 and CDR2 from the germline V gene are LGHDT and YNNKEL (reference sequence). Trimming shortened V by 6 bases and J by 0 bases, and 8 bases separated the two germline ends. This CDR3 is built from 13 residues. CDR3 amino acids: CASRYTNQETQYF. CDR3 sequence (DNA): TGTGCCAGCAGATACACCAACCAAGAGACCCAGTACTTC.

This clonotype was detected ten times or more. The V gene is TRBV4-1, the J gene TRBJ2-1, with 7 bases aligning to TRBD2. Looked up from germline, CDR1 is MGHRA and CDR2 is YSYEKL. V shed 2 bases, J shed 6 bases, and the junction held 4 bases outside the gene matches. The CDR3 has 14 amino acids. For the CDR3, the DNA is TGCGCCAGCAGCCAAAGCTGGACTAGCAATGAGCAGTTCTTC. This sequence encodes CASSQSWTSNEQFF.

The genes are TRBV19 and TRBJ1-1; 8 bases are a match to TRBD1. CDR1 and CDR2 from the germline V gene are LNHDA and SQIVND (reference sequence). This CDR3 has 14 residues. The V and J ends lost 1 base and 4 bases, in that order; junction bases with no gene match: 2. The CDR3 sequence is CASSIGQGPTEAFF. CDR3 coding DNA: TGTGCCAGTAGTATAGGACAGGGGCCCACTGAAGCTTTCTTT.

The chain joins TRBV5-1 to TRBJ1-1; 11 bases fit TRBD1. The CDR3 runs 14 residues. Per the germline V gene, CDR1 is SGHRS and CDR2 is YFSETQ. V trimming: 7 bases; J trimming: 12 bases; junction bases outside the gene matches: 14. The CDR3 loop is CASCLGTGGDETFF. In nucleotides, the CDR3 is TGCGCCAGCTGCCTCGGGACAGGGGGTGACGAAACTTTCTTT.

This clonotype was seen ten or more times. V usage is TRBV7-3 and J usage is TRBJ2-1; no clear D. V lost 0 bases and J lost 3, with 9 bases in between. The germline gives CDR1 SGHTA, CDR2 FQGTGA. This CDR3 is built from 15 residues. CDR3 region: CASSLTGTNYNEQFF. The DNA for the CDR3 is TGTGCCAGCAGCTTAACAGGAACAAACTACAATGAGCAGTTCTTC.

Many counts were recorded for this clonotype. The chain employs TRBV6-5 and TRBJ1-5; tentative D call: TRBD1 (6 bases). Germline V gene data show CDR1 as MNHEY and CDR2 as SVGAGI. Trimming removed 2 bases from V and 2 bases from J, with 10 bases in between. The CDR3 runs to 15 residues. The CDR3 is CASSYKGGGNQPQHF. The CDR3 nucleotides are TGTGCCAGCAGTTACAAGGGGGGCGGCAATCAGCCCCAGCATTTT.

This clonotype was detected ten times or more. This sequence joins TRBV7-9 and TRBJ2-5, with D unresolved. CDR1 SEHNR and CDR2 FQNEAQ come from the germline V gene (reference sequence). CDR3 length: 13 amino acids. The V gene lost 1 base and the J gene lost 5 bases, with 8 bases spanning the gap. The CDR3 loop is CASSLVQWETQYF. In DNA form, the CDR3 reads TGTGCCAGCAGCTTAGTGCAGTGGGAGACCCAGTACTTC. Complete variable domain (other parts from reference TRBV7-9 and TRBJ2-5): DTGVSQNPRHKITKRGQNVTFRCDPISEHNRLYWYRQTLGQGPEFLTYFQNEAQLEKSRLLSDRFSAERPKGSFSTLEIQRTEQGDSAMYLCASSLVQWETQYFGPGTRLLVL.

This clonotype was detected many times. The chain has TRBV7-2 and TRBJ2-3; D remains ambiguous. CDR1 and CDR2 (germline): SGHTA, FQGNSA. The V end was cut by 2 bases, the J end by 3 bases, with 12 bases between. The CDR3 covers 15 residues. DNA for the CDR3: TGTGCCAGCAGCTTACAAGAGATTGTAACAGATACGCAGTATTTT. It codes for CASSLQEIVTDTQYF.

This clonotype was seen ten or more times. The chain employs TRBV14 and TRBJ2-1; D gene ambiguous. V lost 1 base to trimming and J lost 8 bases, with 9 bases between them. The CDR3 has 13 amino acids. Per germline, CDR1 SGHDN and CDR2 FVKESK. The CDR3 region has the DNA TGTGCCAGCAGCCAAGGAATCCGGGATGAGCAGTTCTTC. Translated, it gives CASSQGIRDEQFF. Filled out from reference TRBV14 and TRBJ2-1, the complete variable domain reads EAGVTQFPSHSVIEKGQTVTLRCDPISGHDNLYWYRRVMGKEIKFLLHFVKESKQDESGMPNNRFLAERTGGTYSTLKVQPAELEDSGVYFCASSQGIRDEQFFGPGTRLTVL.

Many counts were recorded for this clonotype. This chain joins TRBV19 and TRBJ2-3; no clear D. The CDR3 extends over 13 amino acids. With 5 bases removed from V and 2 bases from J, the gap between germline ends came to 8 bases. Per the germline V gene, CDR1 is LNHDA and CDR2 is SQIVND (reference sequence). This CDR3 reads CASSEVSTDTQYF. CDR3 sequence (DNA): TGTGCCAGTAGTGAGGTTTCCACAGATACGCAGTATTTT.

This clonotype has at least ten counts. The gene calls are TRBV7-2 and TRBJ2-5; 8 nucleotides align to TRBD2. CDR3 length equals 16 residues. The V gene end was trimmed by 8 bases and the J gene end by 4 bases; junction bases not matched to a gene: 15. From germline, CDR1 is SGHTA and CDR2 FQGNSA. The CDR3 protein is CASDVDSGGPGETQYF. The CDR3 DNA sequence: TGTGCCAGCGACGTCGACAGCGGGGGCCCCGGAGAGACCCAGTACTTC.

The chain couples TRBV20-1 to TRBJ1-1; D perhaps matches TRBD1 (5 bases). Germline V gene sequence: CDR1 DFQATT, CDR2 SNEGSKA (reference sequence). The ends were cut back, 7 bases at V and 1 base at J, with 7 bases in the middle. The CDR3 has 11 residues. CDR3 in DNA: TGCAGTGTAGGGACGAACACTGAAGCTTTCTTT. As protein: CSVGTNTEAFF.

This clonotype was recorded many times. This sequence joins TRBV5-1 and TRBJ1-1; maybe TRBD1 (5 bases). The germline V gene encodes CDR1 SGHRS and CDR2 YFSETQ. The CDR3 has 14 amino acids. Deletions cut 4 bases from V and 7 bases from J, with 17 bases between. Here the CDR3 DNA reads TGCGCCAGCAGCCCCCGGGACGGACGATTTGAAGCTTTCTTT. The encoded protein is CASSPRDGRFEAFF.

This clonotype was seen many times. The rearrangement joins TRBV7-8 to TRBJ2-3; TRBD2 is a possible D gene (5 bases). Between the trimmed V and J ends, which lost 5 bases and 9 bases, there was a span of 21 bases. The CDR3 spans 15 residues. In germline, CDR1 is SGHVS, CDR2 FQNEAQ. CDR3 nucleotide sequence: TGTGCCAGCAGCGCCTACAGCCAGGAGGAATTCACGCAGTATTTT. As protein: CASSAYSQEEFTQYF.

This clonotype was seen repeatedly, ten times or more. V and J are TRBV14 and TRBJ2-2, with D perhaps TRBD2 (5 bases). The CDR3 runs 16 residues. Germline V gene data show CDR1 as SGHDN and CDR2 as FVKESK. Trimming removed 2 bases from V and 1 base from J, with 11 bases in between. The CDR3 sequence is CASSQPGLENTGELFF. The CDR3 DNA reads as TGTGCCAGCAGCCAACCTGGACTTGAGAACACCGGGGAGCTGTTTTTT.

This clonotype was seen many times. V and J are TRBV6-2 or TRBV6-3 and TRBJ1-2; TRBD1 might be the D (6 bases). The CDR3 length is 15 residues. V shed 1 base and J shed 6 bases, with 15 bases lying between them. In germline, CDR1 is MNHEY, CDR2 SVGEGT. The CDR3 sequence: CASSYLDRRGNGYTF. The DNA for the CDR3 is TGTGCCAGCAGTTACTTGGACAGAAGAGGAAATGGCTACACCTTC.

This clonotype has a count of ten or more. V is TRBV28 and J is TRBJ1-1; D is unclear. CDR1 is MDHEN, CDR2 SYDVKM, per germline. The V gene lost 4 bases and the J gene lost 6 bases, with 9 bases spanning the gap. This CDR3 has 12 residues. DNA for the CDR3: TGTGCCAGCAGTTCCCTCGTGGCTGAAGCTTTCTTT. Translating it yields CASSSLVAEAFF.

Many counts were recorded for this clonotype. This chain uses TRBV12-3 or TRBV12-4 with TRBJ1-1; D remains ambiguous. The length of the CDR3 is 13 residues. Trimming left V 6 bases short and J 5 bases short, with 13 bases between. CDR3 region: CASRPVVRTEAFF. CDR3 bases: TGTGCCAGCAGGCCGGTGGTGAGGACTGAAGCTTTCTTT.

The table lists this clonotype with a few counts. The DNA of the CDR3 is TGTGCCAGTGACTCTCGGGGGCCCTATAATTCACCCCTCCACTTT. Residues: CASDSRGPYNSPLHF. The chain links TRBV28 to TRBJ1-6; the D gene is possibly TRBD1 (6 bases). Trimming stripped 9 bases from V and 2 bases from J, with 14 bases between. Germline CDR1 is MDHEN and CDR2 is SYDVKM. CDR3 length: 15 amino acids.

This clonotype has a count of ten or more. This chain connects TRBV15 to TRBJ1-1; 7 positions agree with TRBD1. The trim removed 5 bases at V and 1 base at J, leaving 7 bases unmatched. This CDR3 spans 15 amino acids. The germline V gene has CDR1 LNHNV and CDR2 YYDKDF (reference sequence). CDR3 sequence (DNA): TGTGCCACCAGCCGAGGGGGCGGAAGGAACACTGAAGCTTTCTTT. Encoded protein: CATSRGGGRNTEAFF. Full variable domain (outside the CDR3, taken from reference TRBV15 and TRBJ1-1): DAMVIQNPRYQVTQFGKPVTLSCSQTLNHNVMYWYQQKSSQAPKLLFHYYDKDFNNEADTPDNFQSRRPNTSFCFLDIRSPGLGDTAMYLCATSRGGGRNTEAFFGQGTRLTVV.

Regarding this clonotype: This may arise from a read error, as a much more abundant clone is one base away. The genes are TRBV4-1 and TRBJ2-2; D remains unclear. Per the germline V gene, CDR1 is MGHRA and CDR2 is YSYEKL. There are 15 residues in the CDR3. The CDR3, as DNA: TGCGCCAGCAGCCAAGAAGAGAGGCTCACCGAGGAGCTGTTTTTT. This encodes CASSQEERLTEELFF.

The chain links TRBV19 to TRBJ2-1; 8 nucleotides align to TRBD1. The CDR3 runs 15 residues. The J segment lost 7 bases and the V segment lost 7 bases, leaving 12 bases of the junction unmatched. The germline gives CDR1 LNHDA, CDR2 SQIVND (reference sequence). CDR3 bases: TGTGCCAGTACACCCGGGACAGGTGAAGGGAATGAGCAGTTCTTC. Encoded protein: CASTPGTGEGNEQFF.

This clonotype appeared a few times. The chain couples TRBV18 to TRBJ1-1, with 9 bases that match TRBD1. V gave up 4 bases and J gave up 0 bases; unmatched junction bases: 3. This CDR3 has 15 residues. CDR1 is KGHSH and CDR2 is LQKENI in the germline V gene. The CDR3: CASSQQGAVNTEAFF. For the CDR3, the DNA is TGTGCCAGCTCACAACAGGGGGCGGTGAACACTGAAGCTTTCTTT.

In its sample, this clonotype was seen many times. The V gene is TRBV12-3 or TRBV12-4, the J gene TRBJ1-1; no firm D call. V lost 3 bases and J 1 base, leaving 9 bases between the germline ends. CDR3 length: 14 residues. DNA of the CDR3: TGTGCCAGCAGTTTTACCCCCAGGAACACTGAAGCTTTCTTT. Its protein product is CASSFTPRNTEAFF.

At least ten counts were recorded for this clonotype. The chain joins TRBV6-4 to TRBJ2-3, with no clear D. CDR1 MRHNA and CDR2 SNTAGT come from the germline V gene. V was clipped by 0 bases and J by 2 bases, with 3 bases between them. There are 13 residues in the CDR3. The CDR3 protein is CASSDSDTDTQYF. The CDR3 bases are TGTGCCAGCAGTGACTCGGACACAGATACGCAGTATTTT.

This chain uses TRBV29-1 with TRBJ1-6; 10 bases match TRBD1. Germline V gene data show CDR1 as SQVTM and CDR2 as ANQGSEA. The CDR3 spans 19 residues. V lost 4 bases, J lost 7 bases, and 19 bases stayed unmatched. The CDR3 region is CSVARSGIPRTGGNSPLHF. The CDR3 bases are TGCAGCGTTGCCAGAAGCGGAATCCCTCGGACAGGGGGGAATTCACCCCTCCACTTT.